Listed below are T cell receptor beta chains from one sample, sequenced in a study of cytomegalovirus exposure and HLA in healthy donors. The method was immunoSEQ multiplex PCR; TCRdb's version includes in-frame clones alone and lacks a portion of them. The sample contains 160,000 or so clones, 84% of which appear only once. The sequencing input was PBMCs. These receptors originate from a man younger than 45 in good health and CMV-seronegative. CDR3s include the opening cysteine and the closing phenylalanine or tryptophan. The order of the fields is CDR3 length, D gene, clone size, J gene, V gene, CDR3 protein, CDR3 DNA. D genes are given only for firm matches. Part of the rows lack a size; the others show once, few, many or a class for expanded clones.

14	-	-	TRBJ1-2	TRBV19	CASSIRGRNYGYTF	TGTGCCAGTAGTATACGTGGGCGAAACTATGGCTACACCTTC
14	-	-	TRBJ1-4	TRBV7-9	CASSGGRAGEKLFF	TGTGCCAGCAGCGGGGGGAGGGCTGGAGAAAAACTGTTTTTT
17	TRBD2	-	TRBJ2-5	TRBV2	CASSEWLAGGYQETQYF	TGTGCCAGCAGTGAATGGCTAGCGGGGGGGTACCAAGAGACCCAGTACTTC
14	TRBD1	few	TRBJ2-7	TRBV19	CASARAGGTYEQYF	TGTGCCAGTGCCCGGGCAGGGGGTACCTACGAGCAGTACTTC
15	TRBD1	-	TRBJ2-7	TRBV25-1	CASSRTGTGTYEQYF	TGTGCCAGCAGCAGAACCGGGACAGGGACTTACGAGCAGTACTTC
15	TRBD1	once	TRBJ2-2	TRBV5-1	CASSLYGQGTGELFF	TGCGCCAGCAGCTTGTATGGACAGGGCACCGGGGAGCTGTTTTTT
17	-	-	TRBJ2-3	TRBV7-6	CASSPNPTGWDTDTQYF	TGTGCCAGCAGCCCTAATCCTACAGGGTGGGACACAGATACGCAGTATTTT
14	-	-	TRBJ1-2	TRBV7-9	CASSLGADNYGYTF	TGTGCCAGCAGCTTAGGGGCAGATAACTATGGCTACACCTTC
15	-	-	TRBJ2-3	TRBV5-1	CASSDYAEYTDTQYF	TGCGCCAGCAGCGACTACGCGGAGTACACAGATACGCAGTATTTT
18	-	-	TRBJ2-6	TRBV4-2	CASSQAGQGLAGANVLTF	TGTGCCAGCAGCCAAGCGGGTCAGGGTTTAGCTGGGGCCAACGTCCTGACTTTC
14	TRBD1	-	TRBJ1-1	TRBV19	CASTIDRGNTEAFF	TGTGCCAGTACCATCGACAGGGGGAACACTGAAGCTTTCTTT
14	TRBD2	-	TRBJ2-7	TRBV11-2	CASSLGTSWGEQYF	TGTGCCAGCAGCTTAGGGACTAGTTGGGGCGAGCAGTACTTC
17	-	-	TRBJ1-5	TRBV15	CATSRDRGESSNQPQHF	TGTGCCACCAGCAGAGATCGGGGGGAGAGTAGCAATCAGCCCCAGCATTTT
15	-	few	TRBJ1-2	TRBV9	CASSEEGDSNYGYTF	TGTGCCAGCAGCGAAGAAGGGGACTCTAACTATGGCTACACCTTC
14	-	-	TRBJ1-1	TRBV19	CASSIGTVTAEAFF	TGTGCCAGTAGTATAGGAACGGTCACCGCTGAAGCTTTCTTT
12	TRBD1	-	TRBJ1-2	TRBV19	CASSDRAFGYTF	TGTGCCAGTTCCGACAGGGCGTTCGGCTACACCTTC
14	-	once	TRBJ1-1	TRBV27	CASSRQAGNTEAFF	TGTGCCAGCAGTAGACAGGCCGGGAACACTGAAGCTTTCTTT
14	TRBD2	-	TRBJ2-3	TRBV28	CATRTSGSTDTQYF	TGTGCCACACGGACTAGCGGGTCCACAGATACGCAGTATTTT
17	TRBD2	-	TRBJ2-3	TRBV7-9	CASSFQGLAASTDTQYF	TGTGCCAGCAGCTTTCAGGGACTAGCTGCTAGCACAGATACGCAGTATTTT
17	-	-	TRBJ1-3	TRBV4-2	CASSQGGRAGRGNTIYF	TGTGCCAGCAGCCAAGGGGGGCGGGCAGGGCGCGGAAACACCATATATTTT
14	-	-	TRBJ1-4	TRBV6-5	CASSYGTTSEKLFF	TGTGCCAGCAGTTACGGCACAACTAGTGAAAAACTGTTTTTT
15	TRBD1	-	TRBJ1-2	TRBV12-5	CASRNSEGAGYGYTF	TGTGCTAGCCGAAACAGCGAGGGGGCTGGCTATGGCTACACCTTC
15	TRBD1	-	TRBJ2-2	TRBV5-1	CASSRGQAHTGELFF	TGCGCCAGCAGCCGGGGACAGGCCCACACCGGGGAGCTGTTTTTT
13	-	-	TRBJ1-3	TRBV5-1	CASSQNSGNTIYF	TGCGCCAGCAGCCAGAACTCTGGAAACACCATATATTTT
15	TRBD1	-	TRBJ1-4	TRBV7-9	CASSSGGQGREKLFF	TGTGCCAGCAGCTCGGGGGGACAGGGACGAGAAAAACTGTTTTTT
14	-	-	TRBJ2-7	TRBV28	CASSSSGTVYEQYF	TGTGCCAGCAGTTCCTCCGGGACTGTTTACGAGCAGTACTTC
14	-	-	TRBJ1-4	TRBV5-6	CASSFSGVNEKLFF	TGTGCCAGCAGCTTTTCAGGGGTAAATGAAAAACTGTTTTTT
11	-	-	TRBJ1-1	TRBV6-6	CASSYAGEAFF	TGTGCCAGCAGTTACGCGGGGGAAGCTTTCTTT
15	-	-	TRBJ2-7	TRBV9	CASSVGGGWGYEQYF	TGTGCCAGCAGCGTAGGAGGAGGTTGGGGCTACGAGCAGTACTTC
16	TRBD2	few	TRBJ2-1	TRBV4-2	CASRLAGGPDYNEQFF	TGTGCCAGCAGACTAGCGGGGGGGCCCGACTACAATGAGCAGTTCTTC
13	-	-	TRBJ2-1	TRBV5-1	CASSFDSYNEQFF	TGCGCCAGCAGCTTCGACAGCTACAATGAGCAGTTCTTC
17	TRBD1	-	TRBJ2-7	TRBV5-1	CASSLVSWGQGLYEQYF	TGCGCCAGCAGCTTGGTGTCATGGGGACAGGGCCTCTACGAGCAGTACTTC
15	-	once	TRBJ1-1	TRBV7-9	CASSLESGRWTEAFF	TGTGCCAGCAGCTTAGAGTCGGGGAGGTGGACTGAAGCTTTCTTT
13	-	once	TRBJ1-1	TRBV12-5	CASEGGVRTEAFF	TGTGCTAGTGAGGGGGGGGTGCGAACTGAAGCCTTCTTT
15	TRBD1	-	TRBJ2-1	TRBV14	CASSQIGQVENEQFF	TGTGCCAGCAGCCAGATAGGACAGGTTGAGAATGAGCAGTTCTTC
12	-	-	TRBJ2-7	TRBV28	CASSLTGSRQYF	TGTGCCAGCAGTCTGACTGGCTCACGGCAGTACTTC
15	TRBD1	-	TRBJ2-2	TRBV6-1	CASSPNGQGHRELFF	TGTGCCAGCAGCCCAAACGGACAGGGACACCGGGAGCTGTTTTTT
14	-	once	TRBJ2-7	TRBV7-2	CASRNPLSSYEQYF	TGTGCCAGCAGAAACCCGCTTAGCTCCTACGAGCAGTACTTC
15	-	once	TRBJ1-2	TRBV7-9	CASSLENRAHYGYTF	TGTGCCAGCAGCTTAGAAAACAGAGCCCACTATGGCTACACCTTC
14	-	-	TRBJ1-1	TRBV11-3	CASSPSGQNTEAFF	TGTGCCAGCAGCCCGTCGGGACAGAACACTGAAGCTTTCTTT
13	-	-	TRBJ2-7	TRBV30	CAWSRSGSYEQYF	TGTGCCTGGAGTAGAAGCGGGTCCTACGAGCAGTACTTC
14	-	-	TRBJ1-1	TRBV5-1	CASIDGFGNTEAFF	TGCGCCAGCATCGACGGGTTCGGGAACACTGAAGCTTTCTTT
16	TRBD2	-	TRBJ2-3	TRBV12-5	CASGFEAKGRADTQYF	TGTGCTAGTGGTTTCGAGGCTAAAGGGAGGGCAGATACGCAGTATTTT
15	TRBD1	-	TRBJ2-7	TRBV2	CASSNRDRDLPEQYF	TGTGCCAGCTCTAACCGGGACAGGGACCTTCCCGAGCAGTACTTC
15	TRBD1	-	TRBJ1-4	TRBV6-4	CASSITGGRNEKLFF	TGTGCCAGCAGCATAACAGGGGGAAGAAATGAAAAACTGTTTTTT
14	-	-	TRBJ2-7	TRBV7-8	CASSLPGRVNEQYF	TGTGCCAGCAGCTTACCGGGCAGGGTCAACGAGCAGTACTTC
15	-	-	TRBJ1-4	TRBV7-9	CASSIGQLTNEKLFF	TGTGCCAGCAGCATAGGACAGTTAACTAATGAAAAACTGTTTTTT
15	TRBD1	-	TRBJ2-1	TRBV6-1	CASSEVGRGLWEQFF	TGTGCCAGCAGTGAAGTGGGCAGGGGGCTGTGGGAGCAGTTCTTC
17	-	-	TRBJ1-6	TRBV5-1	CASSPTAPGTKNSPLHF	TGCGCCAGCAGCCCAACCGCCCCCGGGACTAAAAATTCACCCCTCCACTTT
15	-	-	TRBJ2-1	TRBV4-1	CASSPLPRGRDEQFF	TGCGCCAGCAGCCCCCTACCCCGGGGAAGGGATGAGCAGTTCTTC
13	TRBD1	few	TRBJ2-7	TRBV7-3	CASSPWGQGKQYF	TGTGCCAGCAGCCCCTGGGGACAGGGTAAGCAGTACTTC
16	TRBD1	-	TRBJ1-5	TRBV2	CASSERGQGVVQPQHF	TGTGCCAGCAGCGAAAGGGGACAGGGAGTGGTTCAGCCCCAGCATTTT
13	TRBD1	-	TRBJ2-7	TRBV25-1	CASPAGTEYEQYF	TGTGCCAGCCCCGCCGGGACAGAGTACGAGCAGTACTTC
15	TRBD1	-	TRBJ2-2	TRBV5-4	CASRPGTGNTGELFF	TGTGCCAGCAGGCCAGGGACAGGGAACACCGGGGAGCTGTTTTTT
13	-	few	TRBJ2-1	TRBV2	CASGRTPGDEQFF	TGTGCCAGCGGCCGGACCCCAGGGGATGAGCAGTTCTTC
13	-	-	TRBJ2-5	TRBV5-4	CASSLYSLETQYF	TGTGCCAGCAGCCTATACTCCCTTGAGACCCAGTACTTC
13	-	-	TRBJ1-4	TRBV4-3	CASSPSAGEKLFF	TGCGCCAGCAGCCCCTCCGCCGGTGAAAAACTGTTTTTT
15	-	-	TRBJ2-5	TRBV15	CATSRGHGAQETQYF	TGTGCCACCAGCAGAGGACATGGGGCACAAGAGACCCAGTACTTC
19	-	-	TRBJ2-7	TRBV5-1	CASSPIREIHRELDYEQYF	TGCGCCAGCAGTCCCATTCGAGAGATTCACAGGGAGCTAGACTACGAGCAGTACTTC